The source of this TCR beta chain is a study of T cells in women clearing cervical HPV infection. Study as a whole: Case blood was drawn when the lesion was first found; control blood after infection became undetectable.

With regard to this clone: Its antigen is still unknown. The read comes to an end 3 residues before the CDR3 does, leaving the germline J gene to fill in the end.

Cervical HPV DNA detected by MY09/MY11 PCR, typed by dot-blot. Sequencing was performed with immunoSEQ multiplex PCR; in TCRdb, only in-frame clones are kept and a portion is missing. This repertoire comprises 25,000 to 30,000 clones; its ten largest clones make up approximately 10%. The CDR3 consists of 14 residues. Germline loops: CDR1 SGHTA, CDR2 FQGNSA. The V gene end was trimmed by 5 bases and the J gene end by 5 bases; junction bases not matched to a gene: 7. Findings of the study overall: TRBV6-7 relative abundance averaged 0.11% in cases and 0.15% to 0.2% in controls. T-cell numbers per sample were unknown and may explain richness differences.

This TCR was recovered from a woman aged 18-70 years with a cervical HPV16 infection that either progressed to CIN3+ or cleared (not recorded which). Sequenced input: blood buffy coat. V usage is TRBV7-2 and J usage is TRBJ1-1; TRBD1 matches 8 bases. The sequenced CDR3 bases are TGTGCCAGCAGCCACGGCGGGACAGGTACTGAA. It yields the protein CASSHGGTGTE. The entire CDR3 reads CASSHGGTGTEAFF.